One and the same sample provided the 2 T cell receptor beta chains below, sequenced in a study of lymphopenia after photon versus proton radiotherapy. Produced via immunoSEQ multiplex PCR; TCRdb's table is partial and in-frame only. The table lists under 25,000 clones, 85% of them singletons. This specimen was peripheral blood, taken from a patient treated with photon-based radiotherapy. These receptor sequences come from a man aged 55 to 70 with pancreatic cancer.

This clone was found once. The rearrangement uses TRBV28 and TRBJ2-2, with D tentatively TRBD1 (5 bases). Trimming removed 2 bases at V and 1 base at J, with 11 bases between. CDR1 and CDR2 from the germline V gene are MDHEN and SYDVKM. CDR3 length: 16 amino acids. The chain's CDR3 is CASSLDSLKNTGELFF. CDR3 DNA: TGTGCCAGCAGTTTAGACAGCCTAAAGAACACCGGGGAGCTGTTTTTT.

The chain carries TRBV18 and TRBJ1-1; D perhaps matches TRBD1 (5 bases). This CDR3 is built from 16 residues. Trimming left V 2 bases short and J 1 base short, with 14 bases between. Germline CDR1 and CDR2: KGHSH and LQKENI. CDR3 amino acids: CASSPSNQGQNTEAFF. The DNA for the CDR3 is TGTGCCAGCTCACCATCGAACCAGGGCCAGAACACTGAAGCTTTCTTT.